These T cell receptor beta chains were read from a single sample in a study of OX40 agonist ivuxolimab in advanced cancers. The assay was immunoSEQ multiplex PCR, and TCRdb's table has in-frame clones only and misses some. The table has tens of thousands of clones, approximately 89% seen once. Sample: CD4+ or CD8+ T cells sorted from blood, taken in a trial of the OX40 agonist ivuxolimab. The receptors here all came from an adult with an advanced solid tumor such as melanoma, head and neck, liver or kidney cancer. Both conserved end residues are trimmed from each CDR3. The order of the fields is D gene, V gene, CDR3 length, CDR3 protein. A D gene is named only where the DNA matches it firmly.

>NA|TRBV28|9
ASSLSYGYT
>NA|TRBV5-1|14
ASSLGRDWVSAEAF
>NA|TRBV7-9|12
ASSLGGGTYGYT
>NA|TRBV2|12
ASSNEAGNTEAF
>TRBD2|TRBV7-9|13
ASSQNSGRENEQF
>TRBD1|TRBV11-2|14
ASSLFSGQGFSPLH
>NA|TRBV7-3|11
ASSPSGTDTQY
>NA|TRBV15|11
ATSSHTGFEQY
>NA|TRBV27|12
ASRPRTSGNTIY
>TRBD1|TRBV15|16
ATSRDSWYRDSQETQY
>NA|TRBV21-1|9
ASKEGDTQY
>NA|TRBV2|15
ASSEFVSFRVAAEAF
>TRBD1|TRBV28|12
ASSLGQKDQPQH
>NA|TRBV6-6|12
ASTSRPLNSPLH
>NA|TRBV13|14
ASSFRVQQAKNIQY
>TRBD1|TRBV11-2|13
ASSLEGFYRGGSF
>NA|TRBV18|10
ASSPSTDTQY
>NA|TRBV6-6|13
ASSYARRPQETQY
>TRBD2|TRBV9|14
ASSTRAGVLVDTQY
>NA|TRBV6-6|11
ASKFQGPNGYT
>TRBD2|TRBV7-8|14
ASSSRVAGVRDTQY
>TRBD1|TRBV6-5|12
ASSQTGEPDEQY
>TRBD2|TRBV29-1|15
SVETSGRFFSYNEQF
>NA|TRBV29-1|12
SVGGGRITDTQY
>NA|TRBV5-1|12
ASSLSTRGTEAF
>TRBD1|TRBV28|12
ASAEGAGAEKLF
>NA|TRBV6-4|9
ASSEPYEQF
>TRBD2|TRBV7-3|12
ASSLAGVTDTQY
>NA|TRBV5-4|12
ASSSDPGGETQY
>NA|TRBV4-3|17
ASSQRTGLFTANTGELF
>NA|TRBV4-1|13
ASSQEEGGWKGYT
>NA|TRBV29-1|11
SVAGGALDTQY
>NA|TRBV30|11
AWNHLGPNEQF
>NA|TRBV10-3|12
ATYQGLNTGELF
>NA|TRBV28|11
ASSFIGGDGYT
>NA|TRBV5-1|11
ASRTDRALGYT
>TRBD2|TRBV27|16
ASSLSAVGLAGGGGQF